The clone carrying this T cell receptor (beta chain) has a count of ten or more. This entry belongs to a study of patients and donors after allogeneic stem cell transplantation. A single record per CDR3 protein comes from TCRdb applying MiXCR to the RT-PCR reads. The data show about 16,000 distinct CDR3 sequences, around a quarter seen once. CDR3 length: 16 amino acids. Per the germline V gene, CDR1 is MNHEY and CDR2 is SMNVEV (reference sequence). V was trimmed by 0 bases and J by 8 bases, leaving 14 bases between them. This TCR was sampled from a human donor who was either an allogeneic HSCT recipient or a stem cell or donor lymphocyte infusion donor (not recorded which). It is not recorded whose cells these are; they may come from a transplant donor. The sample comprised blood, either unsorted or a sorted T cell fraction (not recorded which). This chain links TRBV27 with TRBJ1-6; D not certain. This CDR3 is CASSLSRSHRHSPLHF. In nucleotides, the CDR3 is TGTGCCAGCAGTTTATCTCGGTCCCACCGGCATTCACCCCTCCACTTT.